The 8 T cell receptor beta chains below all came from one sample that was sequenced in a study of T cells in Graves' hyperthyroidism and ophthalmopathy. Amplification of TCR beta CDR3 regions was performed using RNA transcripts as template. The study used the HTBI primer set for a first-round RT-PCR of the TCR CDR3. Each CDR3 protein is one row after TCRdb ran MiXCR on the multiplex PCR reads. Of around 660,000 distinct CDR3 sequences listed, about 45% are singletons. The specimen was peripheral blood or thyroid tissue (not recorded which). The receptors originated from an adult man with Graves' disease, either hyperthyroidism or ophthalmopathy (not recorded which).

Of note for this clonotype: The junction shows a germline mismatch at one end, possibly a read error. The V gene is TRBV2, the J gene TRBJ2-2, with D unresolved. The CDR3 is made up of 13 amino acids. Germline V gives CDR1 SNHLY, CDR2 FYNNEI. The CDR3 sequence is CASRPPNTGELFF. CDR3 nucleotide sequence: TGCGCCAGCCGACCCCCCAACACCGGGGAGCTGTTTTTT. Filled out from reference TRBV2 and TRBJ2-2, the complete variable domain reads EPEVTQTPSHQVTQMGQEVILRCVPISNHLYFYWYRQILGQKVEFLVSFYNNEISEKSEIFDDQFSVERPDGSNFTLKIRSTKLEDSAMYFCASRPPNTGELFFGEGSRLTVL.

In its sample, this clonotype was seen a few times. This chain links TRBV29-1 with TRBJ1-2, with D unclear. The CDR3 has 11 residues. Germline V lookup: CDR1 SQVTM, CDR2 ANQGSEA. Trimming removed 6 bases at V and 0 bases at J, with 5 bases between. CDR3 coding DNA: TGCAGCGTAGCTACTAACTATGGCTACACCTTC. It translates to CSVATNYGYTF.

In regard to this clonotype: It may be a read error: a sequence one base away is much more abundant. The chain combines TRBV7-2 with TRBJ2-5; D unresolved. This CDR3 spans 13 amino acids. From germline, CDR1 is SGHTA and CDR2 FQGNSA. The CDR3 sequence: CASSSVFQGTQYF. In DNA form, the CDR3 reads TGTGCCAGCAGCTCTGTATTCCAAGGGACCCAGTACTTC.

The V call is TRBV29-1, the J call TRBJ1-2, with 8 bases that match TRBD1. Germline trimming cut 3 bases from V and 6 bases from J; bases unmatched to any gene: 3. There are 12 residues in the CDR3. Germline CDR1 and CDR2: SQVTM and ANQGSEA. Here the CDR3 reads CSVEHRGDGYTF. CDR3 in DNA: TGCAGCGTTGAGCACAGGGGGGATGGCTACACCTTC.

The chain has TRBV2 and TRBJ2-7; 9 nucleotides line up with TRBD1. With 6 bases clipped from V and 3 bases from J, the junction kept 9 bases outside the gene matches. Germline CDR1 and CDR2: SNHLY and FYNNEI. The CDR3 loop spans 15 amino acids. CDR3 loop: CASSPSRDRVYEQYF. CDR3 coding DNA: TGTGCCAGCAGCCCCTCCCGGGACAGGGTCTACGAGCAGTACTTC.

The sample holds many counts of this clonotype. The rearrangement joins TRBV7-8 to TRBJ1-5; TRBD1 matches 11 bases. V lost 1 base to trimming and J lost 13 bases; unmatched junction nucleotides: 12. The CDR3 is 16 residues long. Germline lookup yields CDR1 SGHVS and CDR2 FQNEAQ. As DNA, the CDR3 is TGTGCCAGCAGCTTAGGGTTCGGGACAGGGGGGGAAAATCAGCATTTT. Protein sequence: CASSLGFGTGGENQHF.

The chain joins TRBV29-1 to TRBJ1-6; D unresolved. This CDR3 spans 11 amino acids. The V gene's germline CDR1 is SQVTM and CDR2 ANQGSEA. Trimming took off 5 bases at V and 14 bases at J, with 13 bases between the two ends. The CDR3 region is CSVPSSPSLHF. In nucleotides, the CDR3 is TGCAGCGTTCCCAGCTCCCCGTCCCTCCACTTT.

This clonotype was seen a few times. The chain combines TRBV12-3 or TRBV12-4 with TRBJ1-1, with TRBD1 identical over 12 bases. With 3 bases clipped from V and 6 bases from J, the junction kept 5 bases outside the gene matches. The CDR3 is 15 residues long. The chain's CDR3 is CASSLGTGGVAEAFF. The CDR3 nucleotides are TGTGCCAGCAGTTTGGGGACAGGGGGCGTCGCTGAAGCTTTCTTT.